This is a list of T cell receptor beta chains from one sample in a study of blood T cell repertoires in COVID-19. Sequencing was performed with immunoSEQ multiplex PCR; in TCRdb, only in-frame clones are kept and a portion is missing. In the table there are about 400,000 clones, 70% to 90% of which are singletons. Sequenced: peripheral blood. The receptors here all came from a human donor in a cohort sampled during active COVID-19. Each CDR3 is given with its conserved first and last residue. D genes are given only for firm matches. Size values are once, few and many counts, or a class for expanded clones, and some rows have none.

>.|TRBJ2-7|TRBV3-1/TRBV3-2|.
TGTGCCAGCAGAGAACGAACAGGGTTTTTTTACTTC
CASRERTGFFYF
>.|TRBJ2-7|TRBV13|.
TGTGCCAGCAGCTTAGGCCTAGGGGTGCAGTACTTC
CASSLGLGVQYF
>.|TRBJ1-4|TRBV19|.
TGTGCCAGTAGTCGGGCGGGGAGCACTAATGAAAAACTGTTTTTT
CASSRAGSTNEKLFF
>TRBD2|TRBJ2-2|TRBV5-1|.
TGCGCCAGCAGCCCCGGGACTAGCGGAAGGGGGGAGCTGTTTTTT
CASSPGTSGRGELFF
>.|TRBJ1-2|TRBV7-2|.
TGTGCCAGCAGCCCCCGGGGAGGGGGTGGCTATGGCTACACCTTC
CASSPRGGGGYGYTF
>TRBD2|TRBJ2-7|TRBV13|.
TGTGCCAGCAGCTTAAGGTTCGTGAGCGGGAGCTCCTACGAGCAGTACTTC
CASSLRFVSGSSYEQYF
>.|TRBJ2-7|TRBV11-2|.
TGTGCCAGCAGCGGATGGGTGGGGGCCCACGAGCAGTACTTC
CASSGWVGAHEQYF
>.|TRBJ1-1|TRBV30|few
TGTGCCTGGAGTGTGGTTGGAGACACTGAAGCTTTCTTT
CAWSVVGDTEAFF
>.|TRBJ1-3|TRBV15|.
TGTGCCACCAGCAGAGATGGAGACACCATATATTTT
CATSRDGDTIYF
>TRBD1|TRBJ1-1|TRBV5-1|once
TGCGCCAGCAGCCTGAGGACAGGGGCGACCTTGGGAACTGAAGCTTTCTTT
CASSLRTGATLGTEAFF
>.|TRBJ1-2|TRBV4-2|.
TGTGCCAGCAGCCCCCCCTCGGCAGGGTATGGCTACACCTTC
CASSPPSAGYGYTF
>TRBD1|TRBJ2-5|TRBV4-1|.
TGCGCCAGCAGCACCCCTACCCAGGGGGCGCGGGAGACCCAGTACTTC
CASSTPTQGARETQYF
>.|TRBJ1-2|TRBV30|.
TGTGCCTGGAGTTCCACTCCGGGACTCTATGGCTACACCTTC
CAWSSTPGLYGYTF
>TRBD2|TRBJ2-3|TRBV10-1|.
TGCGCCAGCAGTGAGAGTGGACTAGCGACAACAGATACGCAGTATTTT
CASSESGLATTDTQYF
>TRBD1|TRBJ1-5|TRBV6-2/TRBV6-3|few
TGTGCCAGCAGTTCTGGGACTAGCGGGACAGGGGCCCGAGGGGGGCCCCAGCATTTT
CASSSGTSGTGARGGPQHF
>.|TRBJ2-7|TRBV15|.
TGTGCCACCAGCAGGCCAGGGGCGTCCTACGAGCAGTACTTC
CATSRPGASYEQYF
>.|TRBJ1-1|TRBV4-1|few
TGCGCCAGCAGCCAAGATCATGAGGACACTGAAGCTTTCTTT
CASSQDHEDTEAFF
>.|TRBJ1-1|TRBV5-6|few
TGTGCCAGCAGCTTTTGGGGACATTACTTGAACACTGAAGCTTTCTTT
CASSFWGHYLNTEAFF
>TRBD2|TRBJ2-7|TRBV5-4|.
TGTGCCAGCAGCCTTCGACCGCCGACTAGCGGGAGCGTCGAGCAGTACTTC
CASSLRPPTSGSVEQYF
>.|TRBJ1-2|TRBV2|.
TGTGCCAGCAGCAGAACCTCGACAGACCGCTACACCTTC
CASSRTSTDRYTF
>.|TRBJ2-7|TRBV6-5|.
TGTGCCAGCGGCCTACAGAGCCTGGCCTACGAGCAGTACTTC
CASGLQSLAYEQYF
>TRBD2|TRBJ2-1|TRBV7-2|few
TGTGCCAGCAGTCCCGGTGCGGGGGGCAACTCCTACAATGAGCAGTTCTTC
CASSPGAGGNSYNEQFF
>TRBD2|TRBJ2-1|TRBV28|.
TGTGCCAGCCCACCCCTGGGGCGGGAGGCTATCAATGAGCAGTTCTTC
CASPPLGREAINEQFF
>.|TRBJ1-1|TRBV7-2|.
TGTGCCAGCAGCTCTCTACGGAACACTGAAGCTTTCTTT
CASSSLRNTEAFF
>TRBD1|TRBJ1-1|TRBV5-1|.
TGCGCCAGCAGCTTAACCAGGGGGGACACTGAAGCTTTCTTT
CASSLTRGDTEAFF
>TRBD2|TRBJ2-3|TRBV30|.
TGTGCCTGGAGTCCCGGGACTAGCGGGAGCACAGATACGCAGTATTTT
CAWSPGTSGSTDTQYF
>TRBD2|TRBJ2-1|TRBV19|.
TGTGCCAGTAGTATAACTCGCGGGAGTCAAAATGAGCAGTTCTTC
CASSITRGSQNEQFF
>TRBD1|TRBJ2-2|TRBV7-3|.
TGTGCCAGCAGCTCGAACAGGGGTAATGGGGAGCTGTTTTTT
CASSSNRGNGELFF
>TRBD2|TRBJ2-7|TRBV7-2|once
TGTGCCAGCAGCCCAGGGGGACTAGCGGGGGCCTACGAGCAGTACTTC
CASSPGGLAGAYEQYF
>.|TRBJ2-5|TRBV30|.
TGTGCCTGGAGCAGGGACTGGCAGACCCAGTACTTC
CAWSRDWQTQYF
>TRBD1|TRBJ1-1|TRBV14|.
TGTGCCAGCAGCTCGTACCCGGACAGGCGGAATGAAGCTTTCTTT
CASSSYPDRRNEAFF
>.|TRBJ1-2|TRBV6-5|once
TGTGCCAGCAGTCAGGGTGACTATGGCTACACCTTC
CASSQGDYGYTF
>.|TRBJ1-1|TRBV4-1|.
TGCGCCAGCAGCCGAACCAGGTCTTCAATGAACACTGAAGCTTTCTTT
CASSRTRSSMNTEAFF
>TRBD2|TRBJ2-1|TRBV25-1|.
TGTGCCAGCAGTGTCCGTGGACTAGCGAACAATGAGCAGTTCTTC
CASSVRGLANNEQFF
>.|TRBJ2-3|TRBV19|.
TGTGCCAGTAGTAATCAGATAAGCACAGATACGCAGTATTTT
CASSNQISTDTQYF
>TRBD2|TRBJ2-1|TRBV19|.
TGTGCCAGTAGTATCCTAGCGGGAGTTGGAAATGAGCAGTTCTTC
CASSILAGVGNEQFF
>.|TRBJ2-5|TRBV27|.
TGTGCCAGCAGTCCGCCGACTAGTCCAGAGACCCAGTACTTC
CASSPPTSPETQYF
>TRBD1|TRBJ1-5|TRBV6-5|.
TGTGCCAGTACCGGGACAGGGGCTCAGCCCCAGCATTTT
CASTGTGAQPQHF
>.|TRBJ2-7|TRBV7-3|.
TGTGCCAGCAGCTGGAGGGAGCAGTACTTC
CASSWREQYF
>.|TRBJ1-4|TRBV5-1|.
TGCGCCAGCAGCTTTGCCGACAGACCTAATGAAAAACTGTTTTTT
CASSFADRPNEKLFF
>.|TRBJ2-1|TRBV5-1|.
TGCGCCAGCAGCTTGGCCGCACAGCCGTACAATGAGCAGTTCTTC
CASSLAAQPYNEQFF
>TRBD1|TRBJ2-7|TRBV30|.
TGTGCCTGGAGTCGCAGGGGGTCCCCGACCGAGCAGTACTTC
CAWSRRGSPTEQYF
>.|TRBJ2-5|TRBV11-2|once
TGTGCCAGCAGTCTAGGGGGAAACAGAGAGACCCAGTACTTC
CASSLGGNRETQYF
>.|TRBJ1-4|TRBV5-1|few
TGCGCCAGCAGCTTTTCCCCCGACAGCTCAACTAATGAAAAACTGTTTTTT
CASSFSPDSSTNEKLFF
>.|TRBJ2-1|TRBV24-1|.
TGTGCCACCAGTGATAGGGAAGTGGTGAATCAAGGGGGGGGCCTCAGCTCCTACAATGAGCAGTTCTTC
CATSDREVVNQGGGLSSYNEQFF
>TRBD2|TRBJ2-1|TRBV18|.
TGTGCCAGCTCCCGGGGAGGGGATGAGCAGTTCTTC
CASSRGGDEQFF
>.|TRBJ2-3|TRBV7-9|.
TGTGCCAGCAGCTTAGGGTACTTAGATACGCAGTATTTT
CASSLGYLDTQYF
>.|TRBJ1-1|TRBV28|.
TGTGCCAGCAGTCCTCCGCCCTCCGGAGGTCGAGCTTTCTTT
CASSPPPSGGRAFF
>.|TRBJ2-2|TRBV21-1|.
TGTGCCAGCAGCAAAGTTGGTAGCGCTGACACCGGGGAGCTGTTTTTT
CASSKVGSADTGELFF
>TRBD1|TRBJ2-7|TRBV13|.
TGTGCCAGCAGCTACGGGGACAGATCCTCCTACGAGCAGTACTTC
CASSYGDRSSYEQYF
>TRBD2|TRBJ2-3|TRBV9|.
TGTGCCAGCAGCGTAGCAAGCGGGAGGGTGGTCGATACGCAGTATTTT
CASSVASGRVVDTQYF